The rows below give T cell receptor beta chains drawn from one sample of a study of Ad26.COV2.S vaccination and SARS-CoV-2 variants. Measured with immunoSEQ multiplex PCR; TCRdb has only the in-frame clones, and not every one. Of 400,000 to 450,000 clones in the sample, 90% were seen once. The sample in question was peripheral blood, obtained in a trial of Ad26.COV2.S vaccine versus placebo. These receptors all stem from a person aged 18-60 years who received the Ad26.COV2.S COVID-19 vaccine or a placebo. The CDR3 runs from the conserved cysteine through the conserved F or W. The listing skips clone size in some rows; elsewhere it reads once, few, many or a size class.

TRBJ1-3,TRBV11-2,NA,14,CASSLRQGRNTIYF
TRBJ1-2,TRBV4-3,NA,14,CASSQAGGSYGYTF
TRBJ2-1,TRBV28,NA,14,CASTYGTRVNEQFF
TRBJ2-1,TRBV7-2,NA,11,CASSFSNEQFF
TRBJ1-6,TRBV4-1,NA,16,CASSQVVRLLGTPLHF
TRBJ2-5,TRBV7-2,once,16,CASSTRLLAGAETQYF
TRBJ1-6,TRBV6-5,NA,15,CASNPSGQGISPLHF
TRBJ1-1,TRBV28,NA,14,CASSLVGQGTEAFF
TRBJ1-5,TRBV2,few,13,CASMKGASQPQHF
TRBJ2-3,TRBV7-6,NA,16,CASSPSRGQGVDTQYF
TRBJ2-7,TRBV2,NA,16,CASSVLAGQVNYEQYF
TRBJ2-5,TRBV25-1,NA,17,CASSPGILRDTEETQYF
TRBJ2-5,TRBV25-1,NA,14,CASSELEGGETQYF
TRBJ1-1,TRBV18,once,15,CASSIGGASNTEAFF
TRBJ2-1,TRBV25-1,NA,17,CASSESMGLAGAEEQFF
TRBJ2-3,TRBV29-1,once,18,CSVLGRTRAGGPTDTQYF
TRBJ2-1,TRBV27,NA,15,CASRKGLAGGNEQFF
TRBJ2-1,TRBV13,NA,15,CASSGDSSSYNEQFF
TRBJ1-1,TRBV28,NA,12,CASNLGGEQAFF
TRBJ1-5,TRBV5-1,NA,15,CASSLEPGMGQPQHF
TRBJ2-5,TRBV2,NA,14,CASSPDRYQETQYF
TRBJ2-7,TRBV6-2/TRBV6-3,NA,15,CASSSSSGGSYEQYF
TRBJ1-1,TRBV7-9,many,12,CASSLKNTEAFF
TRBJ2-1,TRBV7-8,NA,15,CASSPGLAGVNEQFF
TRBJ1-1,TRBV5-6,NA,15,CASSLGLGMNTEAFF
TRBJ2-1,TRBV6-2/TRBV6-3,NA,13,CASSSTSSNEQFF
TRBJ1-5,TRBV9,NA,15,CASSVGGGNNQPQHF
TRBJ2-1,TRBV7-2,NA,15,CASSLGLDRGNEQFF
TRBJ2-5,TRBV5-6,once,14,CASSLAGAVETQYF
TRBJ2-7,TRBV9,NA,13,CASSVGAGTGQYF
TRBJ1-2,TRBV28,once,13,CASSSTLNYGYTF
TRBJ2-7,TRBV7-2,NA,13,CASSLFVSAEQYF
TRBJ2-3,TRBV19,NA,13,CASRGLSDDTQYF
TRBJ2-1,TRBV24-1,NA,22,CATSDFFGGGQEGRSSYNEQFF
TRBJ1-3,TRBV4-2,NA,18,CASSQDLDRSSSGNTIYF
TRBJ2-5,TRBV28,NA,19,CASSLPPGSAGGLQETQYF
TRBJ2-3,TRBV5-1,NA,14,CASCSGSGTDTQYF
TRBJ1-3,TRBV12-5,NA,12,CASATTGNTIYF